This T cell receptor beta chain was observed in a study of identical twins. Study conclusions and caveats: Memory repertoires lacked the insertion deficit that abundant cord blood beta clonotypes showed.

Points on this clonotype: No antigen is known for it.

CDR3 length: 11 amino acids. The germline V and J ends were trimmed by 5 bases and 7 bases, with 9 bases remaining between them. A universal primer site was created by template switching, with the cDNA bearing unique molecular identifiers. TCRdb analysed the 5' RACE reads with MiXCR anew, one entry per CDR3 protein. The sample includes a few hundred thousand distinct CDR3 sequences, approximately 9.6% of them seen just once. These data also featured in a second study, about yellow fever vaccine responses in identical twins.

The material sequenced was PBMCs. The chain joins TRBV12-3 or TRBV12-4 to TRBJ2-7; D remains unclear. The sequence was obtained from a woman aged 18-35 years in good health. In DNA, the CDR3 is TGTGCCAGCAGTGCTGCTCGGGAGCAGTACTTC. Encoded protein: CASSAAREQYF.